The 9 T cell receptor beta chains given below trace back to one sample, sequenced in a study of blood T cell repertoires in COVID-19. Generated by immunoSEQ multiplex PCR, the TCRdb table keeps only in-frame clones and is missing some. Of around 450,000 clones listed, around nine tenths are singletons. The sequenced material came from PBMCs or T cells enriched from blood (not recorded which). The receptor source for this set is a woman between 18 and 29 years old with acute COVID-19.

V and J are TRBV24-1 and TRBJ1-1, with 9 bases that match TRBD1. The junction had 17 bases not matched to a gene; V was cut back by 7 bases and J by 6 bases. Germline V lookup: CDR1 KGHDR, CDR2 SFDVKD. The CDR3 covers 17 residues. CDR3 amino acids: CATRRKPGQGREAEAFF. The DNA of the CDR3 is TGTGCCACCAGGCGAAAACCGGGACAGGGTAGAGAGGCTGAAGCTTTCTTT.

The V and J genes are TRBV29-1 and TRBJ1-5, with 7 bases aligning to TRBD1. V shed 6 bases and J 3 bases; nucleotides not matched to a gene: 8. The CDR3 covers 14 residues. CDR1 and CDR2 from the germline V gene are SQVTM and ANQGSEA. The CDR3 sequence is CSVRLGTDNQPQHF. As DNA, the CDR3 is TGCAGCGTCCGGCTTGGGACAGACAATCAGCCCCAGCATTTT.

The chain recombines TRBV7-2 with TRBJ2-1; the match to TRBD2 covers 12 bases. The CDR3 sequence is 18 residues long. Germline-derived CDR1 and CDR2 are SGHTA and FQGNSA. V was clipped by 1 base and J by 9 bases; unmatched bases: 13. The CDR3 coding sequence is TGTGCCAGCAGCTTAGTGACTCTAGCGGGAGGGTCAGGTTTTGAGCAGTTCTTC. Protein sequence: CASSLVTLAGGSGFEQFF.

The chain has TRBV27 and TRBJ1-4; D not certain. There are 14 residues in the CDR3. Deletions cut 4 bases from V and 7 bases from J, with 13 bases between. From germline, CDR1 is MNHEY and CDR2 SMNVEV (reference sequence). The CDR3 coding sequence is TGTGCCAGCAGTTCCCCCCTTGCAGTTGAAAAACTGTTTTTT. Amino acids: CASSSPLAVEKLFF.

The chain's CDR3 is CASSLSQAYGYTF. The CDR3, as DNA: TGTGCCAGCAGTTTGTCACAGGCTTATGGCTACACCTTC. The chain is built from TRBV12-3 or TRBV12-4 and TRBJ1-2, with D tentatively TRBD1 (5 bases). Trimming shortened V by 3 bases and J by 5 bases, and 10 bases separated the two germline ends. There are 13 residues in the CDR3.

CDR3 sequence: CASSVPGEGGVLFTF. The CDR3 nucleotides are TGTGCCAGCAGCGTGCCCGGCGAAGGGGGCGTTTTGTTCACCTTC. The chain has TRBV9 and TRBJ1-2, with 7 bases matching TRBD1. The V gene's germline CDR1 is SGDLS and CDR2 YYNGEE. V lost 2 bases and J lost 13; bases outside the gene matches: 17. The CDR3 runs to 15 residues.

The V and J genes are TRBV4-1 and TRBJ2-7; 7 bases agree with TRBD1. The CDR3 sequence is 14 residues long. The germline gives CDR1 MGHRA, CDR2 YSYEKL. The V gene end was trimmed by 4 bases and the J gene end by 4 bases; junction bases not matched to a gene: 7. CDR3: CASSPWDRPYEQYF. In DNA, the CDR3 is TGCGCCAGCAGCCCGTGGGACAGACCATACGAGCAGTACTTC.

The chain uses TRBV29-1 and TRBJ1-5; 7 bases map to TRBD1. V gave up 6 bases and J gave up 2 bases; unmatched junction bases: 7. Germline values: CDR1 SQVTM, CDR2 ANQGSEA. The CDR3 spans 14 residues. CDR3 in amino acids: CSVLTGSGNQPQHF. DNA for the CDR3: TGCAGCGTCCTGACAGGGTCAGGCAATCAGCCCCAGCATTTT. Supplemented by reference TRBV29-1 and TRBJ1-5, the full variable domain reads SAVISQKPSRDICQRGTSLTIQCQVDSQVTMMFWYRQQPGQSLTLIATANQGSEATYESGFVIDKFPISRPNLTFSTLTVSNMSPEDSSIYLCSVLTGSGNQPQHFGDGTRLSIL.

This clone was found once. The chain carries TRBV27 and TRBJ2-5; 9 bases map to TRBD1. This CDR3 contains 14 residues. Trimming removed 6 bases from V and 5 bases from J; junction bases left unmatched: 7. Germline V gene data show CDR1 as MNHEY and CDR2 as SMNVEV (reference sequence). Here the CDR3 reads CASRAGTGFETQYF. The CDR3, as DNA: TGTGCCAGCAGAGCCGGGACAGGGTTTGAGACCCAGTACTTC.